The 10 T cell receptor beta chains in this list originate from one sample, sequenced in a study of blood T cell repertoires in COVID-19. Clones were sequenced by immunoSEQ multiplex PCR, and TCRdb holds only the in-frame ones, with some missing. This sample yields over 200,000 clones, of which over 70% are seen a single time; around 6% belongs to the top ten. Sequencing was performed on peripheral blood. Every receptor here comes from an elderly man with acute or convalescent COVID-19.

The chain employs TRBV7-9 and TRBJ1-4; 7 bases match TRBD1. Germline V gene sequence: CDR1 SEHNR, CDR2 FQNEAQ (reference sequence). CDR3 size: 14 residues. V was pared by 3 bases and J by 4 bases, with 2 bases of the junction left unmatched. CDR3 protein: CASSFGQVNEKLFF. DNA of the CDR3: TGTGCCAGCAGCTTCGGACAGGTTAATGAAAAACTGTTTTTT.

The V gene is TRBV6-4, the J gene TRBJ1-2, with D unclear. CDR3 length equals 11 residues. Trimming stripped 7 bases from V and 3 bases from J, with 6 bases between. Germline-derived CDR1 and CDR2 are MRHNA and SNTAGT. The CDR3 nucleotides read TGTGCCAGCACCCGCGACTATGGCTACACCTTC. Amino acids: CASTRDYGYTF.

The rearrangement links TRBV3-1 (or the pseudogene TRBV3-2) to TRBJ1-5, with TRBD1 as a possible D gene (6 bases). V was pared by 3 bases and J by 1 base, with 13 bases between. This CDR3 region has 16 residues. Germline V gene lookup returns CDR1 LGHDT and CDR2 YNNKEL (reference sequence). The CDR3 coding sequence is TGTGCCAGCAGCCAGGGCTCCCAGGGGAGCAATCAGCCCCAGCATTTT. Its protein is CASSQGSQGSNQPQHF.

V gene TRBV6-5 combines with J gene TRBJ2-1; no definite D call. Trimming shortened V by 5 bases and J by 3 bases, and 8 bases separated the two germline ends. This CDR3 is built from 13 residues. The germline V gene has CDR1 MNHEY and CDR2 SVGAGI. CDR3 DNA: TGTGCCAGCAGTCCCCGACTCTACAATGAGCAGTTCTTC. Translated, it gives CASSPRLYNEQFF.

The J gene is TRBJ1-1, the V gene TRBV5-4, with 10 nucleotides matching TRBD1. This CDR3 has 15 amino acids. CDR1 is SGHNT, CDR2 YYREEE, per germline (reference sequence). J lost 1 base, V lost 4 bases, and 4 bases had no gene match. The CDR3 bases are TGTGCCAGCAGCAGGACAGGGGGGGCGAACACTGAAGCTTTCTTT. Translating it yields CASSRTGGANTEAFF.

The chain recombines TRBV3-1 (or the pseudogene TRBV3-2) with TRBJ1-1, with D perhaps TRBD1 (6 bases). The germline CDR1 and CDR2 sequences are LGHDT and YNNKEL (reference sequence). The CDR3 contains 13 residues. Trimming stripped 6 bases from V and 1 base from J, with 9 bases between. In DNA form, the CDR3 reads TGTGCCAGCAGGGGGACAACGAACACTGAAGCTTTCTTT. It is translated as CASRGTTNTEAFF.

V is TRBV7-2 and J is TRBJ1-2, with 7 positions matching TRBD1. Per the germline V gene, CDR1 is SGHTA and CDR2 is FQGNSA. The CDR3 runs 16 residues. V lost 7 bases, J lost 1 base, and 12 bases stayed unmatched. CDR3 coding DNA: TGTGCCAGCATCGGACTCGGGACAGCGTTTAACTATGGCTACACCTTC. As protein: CASIGLGTAFNYGYTF.

The rearrangement links TRBV6-1 to TRBJ2-1, with D possibly being TRBD2 (5 bases). Trimming took 2 bases from V and 9 from J, leaving 11 bases between them. This CDR3 region has 13 residues. Germline lookup yields CDR1 MNHNS and CDR2 SASEGT. This chain's CDR3 is CASSEFIEGEQFF. The DNA for the CDR3 is TGTGCCAGCAGTGAATTCATAGAGGGTGAGCAGTTCTTC.

V is TRBV4-1 and J is TRBJ2-7; 8 bases agree with TRBD2. The V segment lost 1 base and the J segment 3 bases; nucleotides outside the gene matches: 11. This CDR3 is built from 17 residues. Germline V gene lookup returns CDR1 MGHRA and CDR2 YSYEKL. CDR3 sequence (DNA): TGCGCCAGCAGCCAAGGTCCGGGCGGTAGCGGGAACTACGAGCAGTACTTC. This encodes CASSQGPGGSGNYEQYF.

CDR3 coding DNA: TGTGCCAGCAGGTCCAAATCTCCGGGACAGAGCTCCTACAATGAGCAGTTCTTC. Encoded protein: CASRSKSPGQSSYNEQFF. This chain links TRBV28 with TRBJ2-1; 7 positions agree with TRBD1. Germline loops: CDR1 MDHEN, CDR2 SYDVKM. V lost 6 bases and J lost 0; bases outside the gene matches: 14. The CDR3 spans 18 residues.